These 10 T cell receptor beta chains originate from one sample sequenced in a study of blood T cell repertoires in COVID-19. Generated by immunoSEQ multiplex PCR, the TCRdb table keeps only in-frame clones and is missing some. The repertoire holds roughly 200,000 clones, with 86% as singletons. Sequences were obtained from PBMCs or T cells enriched from blood (not recorded which). The origin of the receptors is a woman in her twenties or thirties who had been exposed to COVID-19.

The CDR3 coding sequence is TGTGCCAGCAGCTCCGGACAGGGGCGCTACGAGCAGTACTTC. It yields the protein CASSSGQGRYEQYF. V gene TRBV11-3 combines with J gene TRBJ2-7; 9 nucleotides match TRBD1. Per the germline V gene, CDR1 is SGHNT and CDR2 is YENEEA. V was clipped by 4 bases and J by 3 bases; unmatched bases: 4. This CDR3 is 14 amino acids long.

V is TRBV2 and J is TRBJ1-2; 8 nucleotides align to TRBD1. CDR1 is SNHLY, CDR2 FYNNEI, per germline. Losses at the gene ends were 4 bases for V and 6 bases for J; bases not matched to a gene: 7. The CDR3 sequence is 14 residues long. CDR3 coding DNA: TGTGCCAGCAGTGGGGCAGGGGGCGCGGATGGCTACACCTTC. This codes for CASSGAGGADGYTF.

The chain links TRBV29-1 to TRBJ1-2; D is possibly TRBD1 (6 bases). The CDR3 runs to 12 residues. V was shortened by 5 bases and J by 4 bases, with 11 bases between the two germline ends. The germline V gene has CDR1 SQVTM and CDR2 ANQGSEA. CDR3 coding DNA: TGCAGCGTTAATGACAGGCCCTATGGCTACACCTTC. As protein: CSVNDRPYGYTF.

This chain joins TRBV12-3 or TRBV12-4 and TRBJ1-5; 8 nucleotides line up with TRBD1. This CDR3 is 13 amino acids long. J was trimmed by 7 bases and V by 7 bases; bases with no gene match: 6. The CDR3 loop is CASKQGASQPQHF. In nucleotides, the CDR3 is TGTGCCAGCAAGCAGGGGGCGAGCCAGCCCCAGCATTTT.

The J gene is TRBJ1-2, the V gene TRBV10-2, with TRBD1 identical over 11 bases. The CDR3 sequence is 12 residues long. With 9 bases clipped from V and 6 bases from J, the junction kept 3 bases outside the gene matches. CDR1 is WSHSY and CDR2 is SAAADI in the germline V gene. This chain's CDR3 is CASGQGANGYTF. For the CDR3, the DNA is TGCGCCAGTGGACAGGGGGCAAATGGCTACACCTTC.

The CDR3 reads CASSLSGEGYTF. CDR3 nucleotides: TGTGCCAGCAGTTTGAGCGGGGAGGGCTACACCTTC. V is TRBV28 and J is TRBJ1-2, with unresolved D. The CDR3 has 12 amino acids. The ends were cut back, 3 bases at V and 8 bases at J, with 10 bases in the middle. Germline V lookup: CDR1 MDHEN, CDR2 SYDVKM.

This chain connects TRBV3-1 (or the pseudogene TRBV3-2) to TRBJ2-7, with D possibly being TRBD1 (5 bases). CDR3 length: 14 amino acids. Between the trimmed V and J ends, which lost 3 bases and 0 bases, there was a span of 9 bases. CDR1 and CDR2 from the germline V gene are LGHDT and YNNKEL (reference sequence). The DNA for the CDR3 is TGTGCCAGCAGCCAGGACACTAACTCCTACGAGCAGTACTTC. Its translation is CASSQDTNSYEQYF.

V usage is TRBV19 and J usage is TRBJ1-2; no definite D call. Germline CDR1 LNHDA, CDR2 SQIVND (reference sequence). This CDR3 has 15 amino acids. Trimming took 7 bases from V and 8 from J, leaving 23 bases between them. The CDR3 protein is CASTTFVSEEGGYTF. For the CDR3, the DNA is TGTGCCAGTACTACGTTCGTTTCTGAGGAGGGCGGCTACACCTTC. Full variable domain (missing parts from reference TRBV19 and TRBJ1-2): DGGITQSPKYLFRKEGQNVTLSCEQNLNHDAMYWYRQDPGQGLRLIYYSQIVNDFQKGDIAEGYSVSREKKESFPLTVTSAQKNPTAFYLCASTTFVSEEGGYTFGSGTRLTVV.

The chain employs TRBV6-5 and TRBJ1-3, with D perhaps matching TRBD1 (6 bases). The germline V gene has CDR1 MNHEY and CDR2 SVGAGI. This CDR3 region has 14 residues. V dropped 7 bases and J dropped 0 bases, with 10 bases sitting between them. The CDR3 DNA reads as TGTGCCAGCAAACTGGACAGCTCTGGAAACACCATATATTTT. It codes for CASKLDSSGNTIYF.

This clone has a single count. The chain employs TRBV4-1 and TRBJ1-2; D might be TRBD1 (5 bases). This CDR3 is 14 amino acids long. The V gene lost 2 bases and the J gene lost 1 base, with 8 bases spanning the gap. Germline V CDR1 and CDR2: MGHRA, YSYEKL. CDR3 loop: CASSQIDSNYGYTF. CDR3 DNA sequence: TGCGCCAGCAGCCAAATAGACAGTAACTATGGCTACACCTTC.